The 8 T cell receptor beta chains reported below all come from one sample, sequenced in a study of blood T cell repertoires in COVID-19 (dated by TCRdb to 2019 to 2021). Library preparation used the immunoSEQ multiplex PCR assay. Imported from immuneACCESS, the table was reduced by TCRdb to in-frame sequences with V and J called. These copies leave out some clones; in studies compared against another copy, an unresolved V gene accounts for under half, and the cause of the remainder is not known. The sample includes 70,000 or so clones, with about 90% observed a single time. The ten largest clones capture over 6.5% of the sample. The sequenced sample consisted of peripheral blood. These receptors originate from a woman of 80 years or more with active COVID-19.

The chain employs TRBV18 and TRBJ2-3; D tentatively fits TRBD1 or TRBD2 (5 bases each). Trimming took 6 bases from V and 1 from J, leaving 11 bases between them. Germline CDR1 and CDR2: KGHSH and LQKENI. CDR3 length: 14 residues. CDR3 sequence: CASSPGRGTDTQYF. CDR3 nucleotides: TGTGCCAGCTCCCCAGGGCGGGGCACAGATACGCAGTATTTT.

The chain carries TRBV6-1 and TRBJ2-7, with D hard to call. The CDR3 runs 14 residues. The germline V gene encodes CDR1 MNHNS and CDR2 SASEGT. The V gene lost 1 base and the J gene lost 2 bases, with 9 bases spanning the gap. CDR3 sequence: CASSEGAWTYEQYF. DNA for the CDR3: TGTGCCAGCAGTGAAGGGGCGTGGACCTACGAGCAGTACTTC.

V gene TRBV9 combines with J gene TRBJ2-1; 7 positions agree with TRBD2. Losses at the gene ends were 3 bases for V and 0 bases for J; bases not matched to a gene: 3. Germline V lookup: CDR1 SGDLS, CDR2 YYNGEE. The CDR3 runs to 15 residues. This CDR3 reads CASSELASSYNEQFF. CDR3 nucleotides: TGTGCCAGCAGCGAACTAGCGAGCTCCTACAATGAGCAGTTCTTC. Drawing the rest from reference TRBV9 and TRBJ2-1, the complete variable domain is DSGVTQTPKHLITATGQRVTLRCSPRSGDLSVYWYQQSLDQGLQFLIQYYNGEERAKGNILERFSAQQFPDLHSELNLSSLELGDSALYFCASSELASSYNEQFFGPGTRLTVL.

This chain uses TRBV9 with TRBJ2-7; 8 bases align to TRBD1. The CDR3 has 16 amino acids. V was pared by 3 bases and J by 3 bases, with 11 bases of the junction left unmatched. CDR1 SGDLS and CDR2 YYNGEE come from the germline V gene. This chain's CDR3 is CASSAGTGGLVYEQYF. For the CDR3, the DNA is TGTGCCAGCAGCGCAGGCACAGGGGGTCTAGTCTACGAGCAGTACTTC.

This CDR3 is CASSPDRNQPQHF. The CDR3 DNA reads TGTGCCAGCAGTCCTGACAGAAATCAGCCCCAGCATTTT. The chain combines TRBV2 with TRBJ1-5, with D perhaps TRBD1 (5 bases). The CDR3 is 13 amino acids. V shed 5 bases and J shed 4 bases, with 9 bases lying between them. The germline CDR1 and CDR2 sequences are SNHLY and FYNNEI.

The chain combines TRBV7-9 with TRBJ1-5; 8 positions agree with TRBD1. The ends lost 5 bases at V and 4 bases at J; junction bases unmatched: 4. This CDR3 comprises 14 residues. CDR1 and CDR2 from the germline V gene are SEHNR and FQNEAQ (reference sequence). In DNA form, the CDR3 reads TGTGCCAGCAGCCGGACAGGGTCAAATCAGCCCCAGCATTTT. Encoded protein: CASSRTGSNQPQHF.

In this sample, this clone turned up many times. This chain uses TRBV2 with TRBJ2-7, with D possibly TRBD1 on 6 matching bases. V was shortened by 9 bases and J by 0 bases, with 15 bases between the two germline ends. From germline, CDR1 is SNHLY and CDR2 FYNNEI. The CDR3 extends over 14 amino acids. CDR3 amino acids: CASSGVYPSYEQYF. CDR3 bases: TGTGCCAGTTCAGGGGTCTACCCCTCCTACGAGCAGTACTTC.

CDR3: CASSGPGFYEQYF. The DNA of the CDR3 is TGTGCCAGCAGTGGCCCAGGGTTCTACGAGCAGTACTTC. V and J are TRBV25-1 and TRBJ2-7, with D maybe TRBD1 (5 bases). This CDR3 spans 13 amino acids. Germline V lookup: CDR1 MGHDK, CDR2 SYGVNS. With 4 bases removed from V and 3 bases from J, the gap between germline ends came to 10 bases.